The 5 T cell receptor beta chains below were found in one sample sequenced in a study of CD8 T cells in Susac syndrome. RNA was extracted with the RNeasy kit, and a quantity of about 0.45 to 1 ug was reverse transcribed using random hexamers. TCRdb called the immunoSEQ multiplex PCR reads again in MiXCR, with one record for every CDR3 protein. The table has around 170,000 distinct CDR3 sequences, about 96% seen once. Sequencing was performed on CD4+ T cells from PBMCs. These receptors came from a human donor with Susac syndrome.

The chain combines TRBV30 with TRBJ1-1, with TRBD1 as a possible D gene (5 bases). The CDR3 is 13 amino acids. Deletions cut 1 base from V and 1 base from J, with 7 bases between. Germline assignment: CDR1 GTSNPN and CDR2 SVGIG (reference sequence). The DNA for the CDR3 is TGTGCCTGGAGTGAACAGGAGAACACTGAAGCTTTCTTT. This encodes CAWSEQENTEAFF. The full variable domain, completed using reference TRBV30 and TRBJ1-1, is SQTIHQWPATLVQPVGSPLSLECTVEGTSNPNLYWYRQAAGRGLQLLFYSVGIGQISSEVPQNLSASRPQDRQFILSSKKLLLSDSGFYLCAWSEQENTEAFFGQGTRLTVV.

This rearrangement joins TRBV12-3 or TRBV12-4 to TRBJ2-2; 10 bases line up with TRBD1. Trimming removed 3 bases from V and 7 bases from J; junction bases left unmatched: 2. The CDR3 consists of 14 residues. The CDR3 sequence is CASSLGQGNGELFF. As DNA, the CDR3 is TGTGCCAGCAGTTTGGGACAGGGGAACGGGGAGCTGTTTTTT.

V usage is TRBV29-1 and J usage is TRBJ2-3; D is perhaps TRBD2 (7 bases). The CDR3 is made up of 14 amino acids. Looked up from germline, CDR1 is SQVTM and CDR2 is ANQGSEA. V dropped 4 bases and J dropped 6 bases, with 17 bases sitting between them. The CDR3 region is CSVGFAGAGDTQYF. CDR3 sequence (DNA): TGCAGCGTTGGCTTTGCGGGGGCGGGGGATACGCAGTATTTT.

V is TRBV5-1 and J is TRBJ2-5; 7 nucleotides match TRBD1. The germline V gene encodes CDR1 SGHRS and CDR2 YFSETQ. The V segment lost 7 bases and the J segment 5 bases; nucleotides outside the gene matches: 14. CDR3 length equals 15 residues. CDR3 bases: TGCGCCAGCCGACCGACAGGGAAGATGGGGGAGACCCAGTACTTC. Protein product: CASRPTGKMGETQYF.

This clonotype has just one count. The rearrangement uses TRBV7-2 and TRBJ2-2; D is uncertain. Deletions cut 5 bases from V and 4 bases from J, with 11 bases between. Per the germline V gene, CDR1 is SGHTA and CDR2 is FQGNSA. The CDR3 spans 14 residues. DNA of the CDR3: TGTGCCAGCAGCCCTTTAGGCGGCACCGGGGAGCTGTTTTTT. Amino acid sequence: CASSPLGGTGELFF.